The following is a TCR beta chain sequence with its context. The antigen remains undetermined. TCRdb itself ran the RT-PCR reads through MiXCR, one entry per CDR3 protein. The sample has roughly 570,000 distinct CDR3 sequences, 14% seen once. The data were taken from a study of response to subunit inactivated influenza vaccine. Study-level findings and limits: Few additional T cells are recruited per seasonal influenza vaccination, authors suggested.

The CDR3 totals 14 residues. Germline V gives CDR1 MRHNA, CDR2 SNTAGT. Trimming took 4 bases from V and 4 from J, leaving 11 bases between them. The genes are TRBV6-4 and TRBJ2-1; unclear D gene. Sequencing was performed on PBMCs from blood, taken 11 to 12 days after vaccination. The clonotype comes from a man in his fifties who received an inactivated influenza vaccine. The CDR3 bases are TGTGCCAGCAGTGCTGATAGCAGGTACAATGAGCAGTTCTTC. Its protein product is CASSADSRYNEQFF.